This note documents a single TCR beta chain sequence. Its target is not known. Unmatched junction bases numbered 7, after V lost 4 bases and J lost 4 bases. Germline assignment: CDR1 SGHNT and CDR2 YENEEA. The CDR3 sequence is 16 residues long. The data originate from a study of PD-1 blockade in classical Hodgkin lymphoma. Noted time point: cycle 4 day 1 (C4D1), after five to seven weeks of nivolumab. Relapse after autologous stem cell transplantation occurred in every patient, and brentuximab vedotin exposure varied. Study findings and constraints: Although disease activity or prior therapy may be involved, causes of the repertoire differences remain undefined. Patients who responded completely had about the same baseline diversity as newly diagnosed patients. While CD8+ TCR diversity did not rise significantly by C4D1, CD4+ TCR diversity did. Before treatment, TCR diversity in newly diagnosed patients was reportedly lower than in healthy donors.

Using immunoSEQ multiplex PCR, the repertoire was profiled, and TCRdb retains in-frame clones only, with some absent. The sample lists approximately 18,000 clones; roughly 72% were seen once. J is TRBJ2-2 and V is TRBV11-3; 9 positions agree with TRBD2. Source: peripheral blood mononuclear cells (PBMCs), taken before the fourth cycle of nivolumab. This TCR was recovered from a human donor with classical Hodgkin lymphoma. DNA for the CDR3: TGTGCCAGCAGCTCTTTAGCGGGAGATGGCACCGGGGAGCTGTTTTTT. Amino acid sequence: CASSSLAGDGTGELFF.